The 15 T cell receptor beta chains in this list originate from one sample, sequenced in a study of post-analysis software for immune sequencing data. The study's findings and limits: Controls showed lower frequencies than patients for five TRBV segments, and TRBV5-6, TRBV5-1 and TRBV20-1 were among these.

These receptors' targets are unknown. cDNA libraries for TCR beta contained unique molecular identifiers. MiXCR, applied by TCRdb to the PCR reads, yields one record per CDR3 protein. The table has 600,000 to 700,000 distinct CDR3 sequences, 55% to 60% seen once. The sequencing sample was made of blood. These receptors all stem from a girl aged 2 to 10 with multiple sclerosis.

The CDR3, as DNA: TGTGCCAGTAGGAAAGGGGTTGCGGACACTGAAGCTTTCTTT. Residues: CASRKGVADTEAFF. V usage is TRBV19 and J usage is TRBJ1-1; tentatively, D is TRBD1 (5 bases). Trimming pared 6 bases from V and 3 bases from J, leaving 14 bases between. CDR1 and CDR2 from the germline V gene are LNHDA and SQIVND (reference sequence). The CDR3 consists of 14 residues.

The CDR3 sequence: CSAEADTYNEQFF. CDR3 DNA: TGCAGTGCTGAGGCTGATACATACAATGAGCAGTTCTTC. This chain links TRBV20-1 with TRBJ2-1; D gene unclear. The ends were cut back, 5 bases at V and 4 bases at J, with 12 bases in the middle. There are 13 residues in the CDR3. The germline V gene has CDR1 DFQATT and CDR2 SNEGSKA (reference sequence).

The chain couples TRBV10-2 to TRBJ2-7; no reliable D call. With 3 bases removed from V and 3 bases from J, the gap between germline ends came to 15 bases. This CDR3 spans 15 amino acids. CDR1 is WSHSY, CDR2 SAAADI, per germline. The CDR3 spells CASSDKKNPLYEQYF. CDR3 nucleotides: TGCGCCAGCAGTGATAAGAAGAATCCGCTCTACGAGCAGTACTTC.

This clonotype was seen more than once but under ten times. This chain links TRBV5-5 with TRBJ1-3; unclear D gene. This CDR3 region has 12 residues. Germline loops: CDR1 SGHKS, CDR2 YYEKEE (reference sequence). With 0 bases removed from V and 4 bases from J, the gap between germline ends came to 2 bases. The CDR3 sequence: CASSLEGNTIYF. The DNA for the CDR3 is TGTGCCAGCAGCTTGGAGGGAAACACCATATATTTT.

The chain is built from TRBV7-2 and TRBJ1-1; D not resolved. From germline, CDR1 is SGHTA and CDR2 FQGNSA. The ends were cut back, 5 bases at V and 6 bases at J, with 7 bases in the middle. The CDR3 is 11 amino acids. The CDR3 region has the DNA TGTGCCAGCAGCGCTAGTCCTGAAGCTTTCTTT. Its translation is CASSASPEAFF.

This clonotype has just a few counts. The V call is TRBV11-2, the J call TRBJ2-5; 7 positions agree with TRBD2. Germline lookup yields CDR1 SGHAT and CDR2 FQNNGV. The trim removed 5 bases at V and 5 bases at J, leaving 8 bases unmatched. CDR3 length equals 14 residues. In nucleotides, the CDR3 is TGTGCCAGCAGCACAGGACTAGAGGAGGAGACCCAGTACTTC. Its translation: CASSTGLEEETQYF.

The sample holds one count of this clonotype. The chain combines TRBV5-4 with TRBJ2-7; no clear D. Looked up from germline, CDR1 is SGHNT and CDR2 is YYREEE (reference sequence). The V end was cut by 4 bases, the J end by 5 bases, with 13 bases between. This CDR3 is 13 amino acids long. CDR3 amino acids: CASSQDGSDEQYF. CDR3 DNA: TGTGCCAGCAGCCAAGACGGTTCGGACGAGCAGTACTTC.

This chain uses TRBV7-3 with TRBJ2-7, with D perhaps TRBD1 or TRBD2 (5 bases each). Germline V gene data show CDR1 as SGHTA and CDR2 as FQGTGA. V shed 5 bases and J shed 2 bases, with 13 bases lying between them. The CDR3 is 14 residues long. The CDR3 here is CASSEGDPTYEQYF. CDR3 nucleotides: TGTGCCAGCAGCGAAGGGGACCCAACCTACGAGCAGTACTTC.

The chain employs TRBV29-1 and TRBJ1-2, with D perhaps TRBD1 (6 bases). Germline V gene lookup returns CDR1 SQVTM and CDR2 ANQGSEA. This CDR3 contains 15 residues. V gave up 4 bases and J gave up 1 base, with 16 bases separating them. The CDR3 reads CSVGTPDSDNYGYTF. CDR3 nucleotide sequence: TGCAGCGTTGGGACCCCGGACAGCGATAACTATGGCTACACCTTC.

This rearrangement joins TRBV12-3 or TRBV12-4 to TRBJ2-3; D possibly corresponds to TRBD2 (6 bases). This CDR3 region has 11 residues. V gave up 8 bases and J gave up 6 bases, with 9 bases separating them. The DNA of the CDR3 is TGTGCCAGCCTTGGGGGGGATACGCAGTATTTT. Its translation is CASLGGDTQYF.

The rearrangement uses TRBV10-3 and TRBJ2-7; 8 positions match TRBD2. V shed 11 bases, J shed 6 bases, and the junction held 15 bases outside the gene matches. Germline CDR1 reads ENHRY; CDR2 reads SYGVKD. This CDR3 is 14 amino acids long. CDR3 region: CAAADSAGGGEQYF. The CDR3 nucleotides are TGTGCCGCGGCAGACTCGGCGGGAGGCGGCGAGCAGTACTTC.

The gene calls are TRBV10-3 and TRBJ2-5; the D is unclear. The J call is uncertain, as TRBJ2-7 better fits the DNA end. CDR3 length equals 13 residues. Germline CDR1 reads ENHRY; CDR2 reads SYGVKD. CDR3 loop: CAISESGRDEQYF. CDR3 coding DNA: TGTGCCATCAGTGAGTCTGGAAGGGACGAGCAGTACTTC.

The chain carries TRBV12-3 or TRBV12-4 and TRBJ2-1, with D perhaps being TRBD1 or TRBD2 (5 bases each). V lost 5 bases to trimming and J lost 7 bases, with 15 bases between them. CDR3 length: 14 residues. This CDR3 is CASSPGRDRNEQFF. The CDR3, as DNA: TGTGCCAGCAGTCCAGGCAGGGACCGTAATGAGCAGTTCTTC.

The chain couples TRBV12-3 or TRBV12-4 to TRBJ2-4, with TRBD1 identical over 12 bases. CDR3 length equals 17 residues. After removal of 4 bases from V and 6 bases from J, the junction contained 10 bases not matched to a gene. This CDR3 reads CASSSGTGGGGVNIQYF. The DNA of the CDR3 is TGTGCCAGCAGTTCAGGGACAGGGGGCGGCGGGGTAAACATTCAGTACTTC.

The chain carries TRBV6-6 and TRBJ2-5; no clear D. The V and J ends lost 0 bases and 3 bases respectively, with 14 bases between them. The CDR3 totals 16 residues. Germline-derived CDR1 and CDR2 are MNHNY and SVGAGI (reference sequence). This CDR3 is CASSYSIEINEETQYF. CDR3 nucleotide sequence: TGTGCCAGCAGTTACTCGATAGAGATCAACGAAGAGACCCAGTACTTC.